This T cell receptor (beta chain) was obtained from a study of human T cells and chemical hapten exposure. Looked up from germline, CDR1 is MDHEN and CDR2 is SYDVKM. This CDR3 has 12 residues. The V and J ends lost 6 bases and 7 bases, in that order; junction bases with no gene match: 4. Time point denoted: patch test 1, 2 weeks after DPC sensitization. Treatment: therapeutic diphenylcyclopropenone sensitization with weekly scalp DPC. Ahead of applying each patch test, blood was sampled. Single cDNA molecules in the library carried unique molecular identifiers attached during preparation. A single record per CDR3 protein comes from TCRdb applying MiXCR to the RACE reads. The sample has about 120,000 distinct CDR3 sequences; about an eighth are singletons.

Here the sequenced sample was whole blood, taken in connection with sensitization to the hapten diphenylcyclopropenone (DPC). This clonotype was sampled from a man aged 18-30 years with alopecia areata. Some clones in this sample may be carry-over from other donors' samples. The V and J genes are TRBV28 and TRBJ1-1; 8 bases line up with TRBD1. The CDR3 bases are TGTGCCAGCAGCCGAGACAGGGGTGAAGCTTTCTTT. The encoded protein is CASSRDRGEAFF.